The present T cell receptor beta chain was sequenced within a study of shared clonotypes between healthy human individuals. In the study overall: Each donor contributed plates that comprised three CD4 naive, three CD4 memory, two CD8 naive and one CD8 memory. Whole-study results and caveats: Roughly 5% of naive CD4 clonotypes were shared across several donors.

The data were produced by immunoSEQ multiplex PCR, yet TCRdb's version contains in-frame clones alone and is incomplete. In the table there are 2 million to 2.5 million clones, about 90% of which are singletons. With respect to this clone: Its matching antigen is unknown.

Germline V gives CDR1 MNHNY, CDR2 SVGAGI (reference sequence). Deletions cut 8 bases from V and 1 base from J, with 11 bases between. CDR3 length: 14 residues. CD4+ cells underwent separation, giving CD45RA+ naive and CD45RA-negative memory subsets. The chain has TRBV6-6 and TRBJ2-2; D gene unclear. The TCR was taken from a man younger than 35 in good health. Some clones in this sample may be carry-over from other donors' samples. Sequencing input: naive CD4+ T cells from PBMCs. The subset: CD45RA+ positively selected. The chain's CDR3 is CASFSSGNTGELFF. The CDR3 region has the DNA TGTGCCAGCTTCTCTTCAGGGAACACCGGGGAGCTGTTTTTT.